A single sample gave rise to the 4 T cell receptor beta chains below, sequenced in a study of cytomegalovirus exposure and HLA in healthy donors. TCRdb's copy holds only in-frame clones and misses some; the assay was immunoSEQ multiplex PCR. Of hundreds of thousands of clones in the sample, roughly nine tenths were seen once. The sample was PBMCs. Every receptor here comes from a man between 18 and 35 years old in good health and CMV-seropositive.

The DNA of the CDR3 is TGTGCCAGTACCCTAGGGCGGGAGAGGCCCGGGGAGCTGTTTTTT. Amino acid sequence: CASTLGRERPGELFF. This chain links TRBV19 with TRBJ2-2; 7 positions match TRBD2. Losses at the gene ends were 7 bases for V and 6 bases for J; bases not matched to a gene: 11. The germline CDR1 and CDR2 sequences are LNHDA and SQIVND (reference sequence). CDR3 length equals 15 residues.

The chain recombines TRBV6-1 with TRBJ2-3; the D gene is possibly TRBD2 (6 bases). V was pared by 1 base and J by 7 bases, with 18 bases between. There are 16 residues in the CDR3. Germline lookup yields CDR1 MNHNS and CDR2 SASEGT. The CDR3 region has the DNA TGTGCCAGCAGTGAAGAGGGTAGCGGAGCTGGGAATACGCAGTATTTT. This sequence encodes CASSEEGSGAGNTQYF.

V and J are TRBV19 and TRBJ2-2, with D uncertain. Germline lookup yields CDR1 LNHDA and CDR2 SQIVND (reference sequence). The CDR3 totals 15 residues. V shed 3 bases and J shed 2 bases, with 10 bases lying between them. CDR3 residues: CASSMMSPNTGELFF. The CDR3 DNA sequence: TGTGCCAGTAGTATGATGTCGCCTAACACCGGGGAGCTGTTTTTT.

V gene TRBV6-5 combines with J gene TRBJ1-2, with D possibly TRBD1 on 6 matching bases. The CDR3 totals 15 residues. Germline CDR1 is MNHEY and CDR2 is SVGAGI. Deletions cut 6 bases from V and 4 bases from J, with 18 bases between. The CDR3 region is CASSGGGVGIYGYTF. Here the CDR3 DNA reads TGTGCCAGCAGCGGAGGGGGGGTAGGAATCTATGGCTACACCTTC.